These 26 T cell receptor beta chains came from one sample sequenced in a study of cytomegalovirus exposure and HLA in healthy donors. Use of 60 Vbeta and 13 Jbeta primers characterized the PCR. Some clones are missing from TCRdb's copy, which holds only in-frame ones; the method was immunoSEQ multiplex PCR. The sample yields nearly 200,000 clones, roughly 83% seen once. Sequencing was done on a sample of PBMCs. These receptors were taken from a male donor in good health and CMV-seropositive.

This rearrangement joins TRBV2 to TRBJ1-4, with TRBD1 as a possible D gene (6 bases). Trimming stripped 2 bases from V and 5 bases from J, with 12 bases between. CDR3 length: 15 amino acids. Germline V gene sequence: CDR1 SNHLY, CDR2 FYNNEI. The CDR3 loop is CASSEQGPINEKLFF. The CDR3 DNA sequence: TGTGCCAGCAGTGAACAGGGGCCGATCAATGAAAAACTGTTTTTT. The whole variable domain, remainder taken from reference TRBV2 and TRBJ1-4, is EPEVTQTPSHQVTQMGQEVILRCVPISNHLYFYWYRQILGQKVEFLVSFYNNEISEKSEIFDDQFSVERPDGSNFTLKIRSTKLEDSAMYFCASSEQGPINEKLFFGSGTQLSVL.

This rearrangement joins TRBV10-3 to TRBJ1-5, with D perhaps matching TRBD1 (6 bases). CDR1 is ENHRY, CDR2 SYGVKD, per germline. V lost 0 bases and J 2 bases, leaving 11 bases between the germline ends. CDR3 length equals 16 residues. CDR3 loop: CAISESKGVGNQPQHF. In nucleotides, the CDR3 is TGTGCCATCAGTGAGTCAAAGGGGGTGGGCAATCAGCCCCAGCATTTT.

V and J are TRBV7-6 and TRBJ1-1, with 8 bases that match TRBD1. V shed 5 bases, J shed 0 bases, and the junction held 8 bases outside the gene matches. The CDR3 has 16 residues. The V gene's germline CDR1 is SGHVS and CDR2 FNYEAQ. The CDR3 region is CASSRQGRGVNTEAFF. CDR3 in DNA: TGTGCCAGCAGCCGACAGGGGAGGGGCGTGAACACTGAAGCTTTCTTT.

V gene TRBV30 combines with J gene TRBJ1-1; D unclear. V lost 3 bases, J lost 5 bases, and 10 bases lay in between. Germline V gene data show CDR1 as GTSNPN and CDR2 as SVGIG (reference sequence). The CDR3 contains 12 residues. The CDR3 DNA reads TGTGCCTGGAGCCCTACAGCTACTGAAGCTTTCTTT. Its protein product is CAWSPTATEAFF.

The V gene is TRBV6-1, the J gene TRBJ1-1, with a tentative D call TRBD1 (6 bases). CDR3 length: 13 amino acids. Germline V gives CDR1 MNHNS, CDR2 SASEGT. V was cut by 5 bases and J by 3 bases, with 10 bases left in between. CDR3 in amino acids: CASSRQEHTEAFF. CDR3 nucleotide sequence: TGTGCCAGCAGTCGACAGGAACACACTGAAGCTTTCTTT.

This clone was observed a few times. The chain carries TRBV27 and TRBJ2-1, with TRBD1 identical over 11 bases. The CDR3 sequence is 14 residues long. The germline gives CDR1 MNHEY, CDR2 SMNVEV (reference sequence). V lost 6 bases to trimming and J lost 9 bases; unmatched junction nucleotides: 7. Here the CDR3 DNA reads TGTGCCAGCAGCCGGGACAGGGGGTCTAGTGAGCAGTTCTTC. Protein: CASSRDRGSSEQFF.

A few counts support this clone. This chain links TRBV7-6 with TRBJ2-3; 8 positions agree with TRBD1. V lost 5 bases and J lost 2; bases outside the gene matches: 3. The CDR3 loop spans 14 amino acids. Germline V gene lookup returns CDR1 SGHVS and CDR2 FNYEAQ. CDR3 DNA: TGTGCCAGCAGCACAGGGGGATTCACAGATACGCAGTATTTT. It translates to CASSTGGFTDTQYF.

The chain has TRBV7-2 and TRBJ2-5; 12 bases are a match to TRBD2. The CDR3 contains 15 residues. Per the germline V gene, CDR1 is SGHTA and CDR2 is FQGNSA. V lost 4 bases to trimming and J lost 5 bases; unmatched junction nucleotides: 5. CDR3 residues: CASSSSGGALETQYF. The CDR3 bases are TGTGCCAGCAGCTCTAGCGGGGGGGCGCTTGAGACCCAGTACTTC.

DNA for the CDR3: TGTGCCAGCAGCCCGTTAGCGGGAGGAGGCACCGGGGAGCTGTTTTTT. This translates into CASSPLAGGGTGELFF. J is TRBJ2-2 and V is TRBV14; 10 bases line up with TRBD2. V gave up 4 bases and J gave up 4 bases; unmatched junction bases: 6. The germline V gene has CDR1 SGHDN and CDR2 FVKESK. The CDR3 runs 16 residues. The entire variable domain, with the rest obtained from reference TRBV14 and TRBJ2-2, is as follows: EAGVTQFPSHSVIEKGQTVTLRCDPISGHDNLYWYRRVMGKEIKFLLHFVKESKQDESGMPNNRFLAERTGGTYSTLKVQPAELEDSGVYFCASSPLAGGGTGELFFGEGSRLTVL.

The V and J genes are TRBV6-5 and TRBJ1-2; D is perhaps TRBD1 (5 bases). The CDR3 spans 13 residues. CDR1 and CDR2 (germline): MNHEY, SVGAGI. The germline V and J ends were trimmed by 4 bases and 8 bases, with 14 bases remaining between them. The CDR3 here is CASSFTSGKGYTF. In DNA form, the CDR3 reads TGTGCCAGCAGTTTTACATCAGGGAAAGGCTACACCTTC.

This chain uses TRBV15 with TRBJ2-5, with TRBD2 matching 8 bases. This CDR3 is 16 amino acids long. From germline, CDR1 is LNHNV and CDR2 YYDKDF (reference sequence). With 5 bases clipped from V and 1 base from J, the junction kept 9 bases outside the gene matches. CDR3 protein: CATSWATGGGQETQYF. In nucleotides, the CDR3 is TGTGCCACCAGCTGGGCGACGGGAGGGGGCCAAGAGACCCAGTACTTC.

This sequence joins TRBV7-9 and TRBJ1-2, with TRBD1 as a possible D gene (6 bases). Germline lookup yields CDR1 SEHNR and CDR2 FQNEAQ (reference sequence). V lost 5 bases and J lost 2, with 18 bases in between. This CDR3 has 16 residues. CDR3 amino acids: CASSPDWRTENYGYTF. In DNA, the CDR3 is TGTGCCAGCAGCCCGGATTGGAGGACAGAGAACTATGGCTACACCTTC. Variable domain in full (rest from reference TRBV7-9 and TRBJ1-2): DTGVSQNPRHKITKRGQNVTFRCDPISEHNRLYWYRQTLGQGPEFLTYFQNEAQLEKSRLLSDRFSAERPKGSFSTLEIQRTEQGDSAMYLCASSPDWRTENYGYTFGSGTRLTVV.

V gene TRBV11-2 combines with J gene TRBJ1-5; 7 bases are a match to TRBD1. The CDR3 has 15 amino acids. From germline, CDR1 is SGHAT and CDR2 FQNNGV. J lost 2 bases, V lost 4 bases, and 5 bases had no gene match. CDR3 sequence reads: CASSSDRPGNQPQHF. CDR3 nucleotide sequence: TGTGCCAGCAGCTCGGACAGGCCCGGCAATCAGCCCCAGCATTTT.

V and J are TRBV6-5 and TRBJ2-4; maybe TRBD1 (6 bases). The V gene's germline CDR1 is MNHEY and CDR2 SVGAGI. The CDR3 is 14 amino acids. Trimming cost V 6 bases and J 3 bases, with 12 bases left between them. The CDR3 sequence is CASRPQGFKNIQYF. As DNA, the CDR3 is TGTGCCAGCAGGCCCCAGGGGTTCAAAAACATTCAGTACTTC.

The CDR3 DNA reads TGCGCCAGCAGCAAAACAGGGGATTCCTACGAGCAGTACTTC. Amino acid sequence: CASSKTGDSYEQYF. V and J are TRBV4-3 and TRBJ2-7; 7 bases fit TRBD1. Unmatched junction bases numbered 5, after V lost 5 bases and J lost 1 base. The CDR3 sequence is 14 residues long. Germline V gene sequence: CDR1 LGHNA, CDR2 YSLEER.

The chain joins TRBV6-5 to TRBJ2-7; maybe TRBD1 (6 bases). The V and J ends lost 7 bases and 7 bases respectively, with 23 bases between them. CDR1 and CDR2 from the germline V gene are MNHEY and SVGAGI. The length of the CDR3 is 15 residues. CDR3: CASNPITVGGAEQYF. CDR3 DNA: TGTGCCAGCAATCCCATTACAGTTGGGGGCGCGGAGCAGTACTTC.

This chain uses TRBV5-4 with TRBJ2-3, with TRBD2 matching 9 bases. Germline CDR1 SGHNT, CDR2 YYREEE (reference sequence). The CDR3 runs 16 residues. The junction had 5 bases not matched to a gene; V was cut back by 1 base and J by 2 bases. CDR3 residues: CASSLLAGRPTDTQYF. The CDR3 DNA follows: TGTGCCAGCAGCTTGCTAGCGGGACGTCCCACAGATACGCAGTATTTT.

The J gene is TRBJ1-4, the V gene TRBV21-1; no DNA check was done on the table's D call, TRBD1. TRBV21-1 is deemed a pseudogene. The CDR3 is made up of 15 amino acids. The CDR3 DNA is TGTGCCAGCAGCAATTATGGACAGCATGGTGAAAAACTGTTTTTT. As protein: CASSNYGQHGEKLFF.

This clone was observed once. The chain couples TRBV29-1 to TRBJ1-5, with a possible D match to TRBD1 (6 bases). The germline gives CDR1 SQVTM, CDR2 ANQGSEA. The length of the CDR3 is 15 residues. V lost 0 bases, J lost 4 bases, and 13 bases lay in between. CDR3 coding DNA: TGCAGCGTTGAAGAGGACAGTTTGCCTAATCAGCCCCAGCATTTT. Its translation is CSVEEDSLPNQPQHF.

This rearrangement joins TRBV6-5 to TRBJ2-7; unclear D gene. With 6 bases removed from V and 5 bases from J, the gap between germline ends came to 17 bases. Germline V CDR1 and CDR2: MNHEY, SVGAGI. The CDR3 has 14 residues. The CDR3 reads CASSFDPHQDEQYF. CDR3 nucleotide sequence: TGTGCCAGCAGCTTCGACCCCCACCAGGACGAGCAGTACTTC.

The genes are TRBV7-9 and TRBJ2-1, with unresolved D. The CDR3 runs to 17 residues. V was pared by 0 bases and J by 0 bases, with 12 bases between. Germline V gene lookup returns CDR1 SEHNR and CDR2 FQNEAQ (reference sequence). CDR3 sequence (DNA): TGTGCCAGCAGCTTAGCCTACGAGAGAAGCTCCTACAATGAGCAGTTCTTC. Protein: CASSLAYERSSYNEQFF. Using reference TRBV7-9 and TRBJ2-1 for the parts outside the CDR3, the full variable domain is DTGVSQNPRHKITKRGQNVTFRCDPISEHNRLYWYRQTLGQGPEFLTYFQNEAQLEKSRLLSDRFSAERPKGSFSTLEIQRTEQGDSAMYLCASSLAYERSSYNEQFFGPGTRLTVL.

For the CDR3, the DNA is TGTGCCAGCAGGGACAGGGGAAATGAAAAACTGTTTTTT. It translates to CASRDRGNEKLFF. V usage is TRBV2 and J usage is TRBJ1-4; 9 bases match TRBD1. The germline V gene encodes CDR1 SNHLY and CDR2 FYNNEI. The trim removed 6 bases at V and 5 bases at J, leaving 1 base unmatched. The CDR3 runs 13 residues.

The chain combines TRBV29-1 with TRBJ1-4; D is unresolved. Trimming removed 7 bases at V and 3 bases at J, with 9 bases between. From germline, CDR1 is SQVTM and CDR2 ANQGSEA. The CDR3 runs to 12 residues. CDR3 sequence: CSALAANEKLFF. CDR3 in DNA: TGCAGCGCTCTTGCGGCTAATGAAAAACTGTTTTTT.

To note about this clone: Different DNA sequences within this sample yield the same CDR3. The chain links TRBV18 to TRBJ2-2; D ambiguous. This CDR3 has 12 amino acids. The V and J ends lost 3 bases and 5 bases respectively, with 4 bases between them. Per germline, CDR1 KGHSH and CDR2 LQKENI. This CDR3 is CASSPRTGELFF. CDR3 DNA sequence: TGTGCCAGCTCACCCAGGACCGGGGAGCTGTTTTTT.

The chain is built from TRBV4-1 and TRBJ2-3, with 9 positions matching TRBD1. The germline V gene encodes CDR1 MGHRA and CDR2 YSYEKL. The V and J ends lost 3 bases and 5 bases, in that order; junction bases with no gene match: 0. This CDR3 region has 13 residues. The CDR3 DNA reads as TGCGCCAGCAGCCAGGGACAGGGAGATACGCAGTATTTT. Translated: CASSQGQGDTQYF.

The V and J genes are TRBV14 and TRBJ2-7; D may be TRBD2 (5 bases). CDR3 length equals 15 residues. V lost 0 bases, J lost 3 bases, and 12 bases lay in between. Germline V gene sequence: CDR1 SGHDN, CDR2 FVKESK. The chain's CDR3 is CASSQESGSYYEQYF. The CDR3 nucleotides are TGTGCCAGCAGCCAAGAAAGCGGAAGCTACTACGAGCAGTACTTC. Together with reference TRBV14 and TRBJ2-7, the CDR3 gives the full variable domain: EAGVTQFPSHSVIEKGQTVTLRCDPISGHDNLYWYRRVMGKEIKFLLHFVKESKQDESGMPNNRFLAERTGGTYSTLKVQPAELEDSGVYFCASSQESGSYYEQYFGPGTRLTVT.